This T cell receptor beta chain was sequenced during a study of response to subunit inactivated influenza vaccine. The CDR3 consists of 12 residues. CDR1 and CDR2 (germline): SGHRS, YFSETQ. The V end was cut by 2 bases, the J end by 4 bases, with 6 bases between. TCRdb re-called the RT-PCR reads with MiXCR, one entry per CDR3 protein. The sample comprises some 550,000 distinct CDR3 sequences, approximately 22% of which are singletons, and approximately 2.9% rests with the top ten. This clonotype was seen more than once but under ten times. These records were also assigned to another study, of T cells expressing NK-cell markers. That paper states: 5'RACE template switching with UMIs produced the TCR beta cDNA.

The clonotype originates from a man aged 45 to 65 who received an inactivated influenza vaccine. The sequencing here drew on CD4+ T cells sorted from PBMCs, taken 11 to 12 days after vaccination. The chain links TRBV5-1 to TRBJ2-5; D not certain. In DNA, the CDR3 is TGCGCCAGCAGCTTCCAGGCAGAGACCCAGTACTTC. Its protein is CASSFQAETQYF.